The 7 T cell receptor beta chains below all came from one sample that was sequenced in a study of T cell repertoires in cytomegalovirus infection. TCRdb independently ran MiXCR on the reads; one entry per CDR3 protein. Of roughly 150,000 distinct CDR3 sequences in the sample, approximately 30% are singletons; the top ten hold 45% to 55%. No cognate antigen is known for these TCRs. The sequencing here drew on CD8+ T cells from cultured PBMCs, taken from culture after CMV antigen stimulation. The source is a human donor in good health (CMV status not recorded). Some clones in this sample may be carry-over from other donors' samples.

A few counts support this clonotype. The V call is TRBV15, the J call TRBJ1-6; D gene ambiguous. Germline V gene lookup returns CDR1 LNHNV and CDR2 YYDKDF (reference sequence). The CDR3 is made up of 14 amino acids. Trimming shortened V by 3 bases and J by 7 bases, and 10 bases separated the two germline ends. In nucleotides, the CDR3 is TGTGCCACCAGCAGGCCTACGACGAATTCACCCCTCCACTTT. Translation: CATSRPTTNSPLHF.

J is TRBJ1-1 and V is TRBV5-1, with D unclear. This CDR3 comprises 14 residues. The ends were cut back, 6 bases at V and 0 bases at J, with 12 bases in the middle. Germline lookup yields CDR1 SGHRS and CDR2 YFSETQ. The CDR3 region has the DNA TGCGCCAGCAACATAAACACTTTGAACACTGAAGCTTTCTTT. Amino acids: CASNINTLNTEAFF. The full variable domain, rest sourced from reference TRBV5-1 and TRBJ1-1, is KAGVTQTPRYLIKTRGQQVTLSCSPISGHRSVSWYQQTPGQGLQFLFEYFSETQRNKGNFPGRFSGRQFSNSRSEMNVSTLELGDSALYLCASNINTLNTEAFFGQGTRLTVV.

Only a few counts were recorded for this clonotype. The gene calls are TRBV7-2 and TRBJ1-1; D is unclear. The CDR3 loop spans 13 amino acids. The ends were cut back, 5 bases at V and 0 bases at J, with 7 bases in the middle. Germline CDR1 and CDR2: SGHTA and FQGNSA. Here the CDR3 reads CASSRGVNTEAFF. For the CDR3, the DNA is TGTGCCAGCAGCCGCGGGGTGAACACTGAAGCTTTCTTT.

The rearrangement uses TRBV4-1 and TRBJ2-3; 13 bases are a match to TRBD2. CDR3 length: 19 residues. The germline CDR1 and CDR2 sequences are MGHRA and YSYEKL. V trimming: 0 bases; J trimming: 1 base; junction bases outside the gene matches: 7. The CDR3 loop is CASSQDWGGTSGGTDTQYF. As DNA, the CDR3 is TGCGCCAGCAGCCAAGACTGGGGGGGGACTAGCGGGGGCACAGATACGCAGTATTTT.

The chain combines TRBV2 with TRBJ2-2, with 10 bases matching TRBD2. J lost 7 bases, V lost 5 bases, and 7 bases had no gene match. CDR3 size: 15 residues. Germline V gene lookup returns CDR1 SNHLY and CDR2 FYNNEI. CDR3: CASSLAGGEFGELFF. Written as DNA, the CDR3 is TGTGCCAGCAGTTTAGCGGGGGGCGAATTCGGGGAGCTGTTTTTT.

The CDR3 region has the DNA TGTGCCAGGGTGAGACAAACTAATCAGCCCCAGCATTTT. It yields the protein CARVRQTNQPQHF. The chain links TRBV25-1 to TRBJ1-5; D gene ambiguous. Trimming took off 9 bases at V and 4 bases at J, with 13 bases between the two ends. This CDR3 has 13 residues. Germline-derived CDR1 and CDR2 are MGHDK and SYGVNS. The variable domain in full, with the rest retrieved from reference TRBV25-1 and TRBJ1-5, is EADIYQTPRYLVIGTGKKITLECSQTMGHDKMYWYQQDPGMELHLIHYSYGVNSTEKGDLSSESTVSRIRTEHFPLTLESARPSHTSQYLCARVRQTNQPQHFGDGTRLSIL.

This clonotype was seen a single time. The gene calls are TRBV20-1 and TRBJ2-5; 8 nucleotides match TRBD2. Germline assignment: CDR1 DFQATT and CDR2 SNEGSKA (reference sequence). V lost 4 bases and J lost 8; bases outside the gene matches: 15. The CDR3 has 15 amino acids. CDR3 amino acids: CSAIQPGLEGQTQYF. As DNA, the CDR3 is TGCAGTGCTATACAACCGGGACTAGAGGGGCAAACCCAGTACTTC.